Listed here are 32 T cell receptor beta chains from one sample, sequenced in a study of blood T cell repertoires in COVID-19. Generated by immunoSEQ multiplex PCR, the TCRdb table keeps only in-frame clones and is missing some. The sample includes around 150,000 clones, 84% of them seen just once. Sequences were obtained from PBMCs or T cells enriched from blood (not recorded which). Source of these receptors: a woman in her fifties or sixties with acute COVID-19.

The chain links TRBV7-3 to TRBJ2-3; D gene unclear. V lost 0 bases and J lost 0, with 4 bases in between. Germline loops: CDR1 SGHTA, CDR2 FQGTGA. The CDR3 contains 14 residues. CDR3 nucleotides: TGTGCCAGCAGCTTAACAGCTAGCACAGATACGCAGTATTTT. Translating it yields CASSLTASTDTQYF.

The CDR3 region is CASSRFPGQGNYNEQFF. The CDR3 region has the DNA TGTGCCAGCAGCCGGTTCCCGGGACAGGGCAACTACAATGAGCAGTTCTTC. The rearrangement joins TRBV28 to TRBJ2-1, with 9 bases fitting TRBD1. The junction had 12 bases not matched to a gene; V was cut back by 6 bases and J by 3 bases. The CDR3 is 17 amino acids. Germline CDR1 MDHEN, CDR2 SYDVKM.

This chain uses TRBV3-1 (or the pseudogene TRBV3-2) with TRBJ2-2; maybe TRBD1 (5 bases). The ends were cut back, 2 bases at V and 4 bases at J, with 26 bases in the middle. Per germline, CDR1 LGHDT and CDR2 YNNKEL (reference sequence). There are 20 residues in the CDR3. The CDR3 here is CASSQRGRYPSGQGTGELFF. The CDR3 DNA sequence: TGTGCCAGCAGCCAAAGAGGCCGGTACCCCTCCGGCCAGGGCACCGGGGAGCTGTTTTTT.

The rearrangement joins TRBV5-6 to TRBJ2-2; 13 positions agree with TRBD2. Trimming took 4 bases from V and 6 from J; bases not matched to a gene: 6. Germline CDR1 and CDR2: SGHDT and YYEEEE. The CDR3 extends over 16 amino acids. CDR3 nucleotides: TGTGCCAGCAGCCGCGGGACTAGCGGGGCCGCCGGGGAGCTGTTTTTT. Translation gives CASSRGTSGAAGELFF. Combining the CDR3 with reference TRBV5-6 and TRBJ2-2 gives the whole variable domain DAGVTQSPTHLIKTRGQQVTLRCSPKSGHDTVSWYQQALGQGPQFIFQYYEEEERQRGNFPDRFSGHQFPNYSSELNVNALLLGDSALYLCASSRGTSGAAGELFFGEGSRLTVL.

Points on this clone: The junction departs from germline at one end; a sequencing error may be responsible. Additional DNA sequences in this sample encode the identical CDR3. This chain uses TRBV28 with TRBJ2-7, with D possibly being TRBD2 (6 bases). Germline-derived CDR1 and CDR2 are MDHEN and SYDVKM. The CDR3 consists of 16 residues. CDR3 region: CASSLSRPGVSYEQYF. CDR3 in DNA: TGTGCCAGCAGTTTGTCCCGACCGGGGGTATCGTACGAGCAGTACTTT.

The chain links TRBV7-9 to TRBJ1-2; TRBD1 matches 7 bases. Losses at the gene ends were 5 bases for V and 7 bases for J; bases not matched to a gene: 13. Germline V CDR1 and CDR2: SEHNR, FQNEAQ (reference sequence). The CDR3 sequence is 15 residues long. In nucleotides, the CDR3 is TGTGCCAGCAGCCTTACAGGGGCGGTCTCCGGTGGCTACACCTTC. Encoded protein: CASSLTGAVSGGYTF.

The chain employs TRBV10-1 and TRBJ2-1; 13 bases align to TRBD2. The CDR3 totals 13 residues. Looked up from germline, CDR1 is WNHNN and CDR2 is SYGVQD (reference sequence). The J segment lost 14 bases and the V segment lost 1 base, leaving 2 bases of the junction unmatched. CDR3 DNA: TGCGCCAGCAGTGAGTGGACTAGCGGGAGAAAGTTCTTC. Amino acid sequence: CASSEWTSGRKFF.

This clone was seen just once. The chain is built from TRBV6-2 or TRBV6-3 and TRBJ1-2; the D is unclear. V lost 3 bases and J lost 2, with 4 bases in between. CDR1 and CDR2 (germline): MNHEY, SVGEGT. The CDR3 sequence is 12 residues long. The CDR3 spells CASSYLNYGYTF. The CDR3 region has the DNA TGTGCCAGCAGTTATCTGAACTATGGCTACACCTTC.

The chain joins TRBV2 to TRBJ1-5; 7 positions agree with TRBD1. The germline V gene has CDR1 SNHLY and CDR2 FYNNEI. This CDR3 comprises 13 residues. Trimming took 3 bases from V and 7 from J; bases not matched to a gene: 3. The CDR3 bases are TGTGCCAGCAGTGAGCAGGGGGGACAGCCCCAGCATTTT. Protein product: CASSEQGGQPQHF. Together with reference TRBV2 and TRBJ1-5, the CDR3 gives the full variable domain: EPEVTQTPSHQVTQMGQEVILRCVPISNHLYFYWYRQILGQKVEFLVSFYNNEISEKSEIFDDQFSVERPDGSNFTLKIRSTKLEDSAMYFCASSEQGGQPQHFGDGTRLSIL.

This sequence joins TRBV28 and TRBJ2-3; D unresolved. The V and J ends lost 6 bases and 5 bases respectively, with 15 bases between them. The germline V gene has CDR1 MDHEN and CDR2 SYDVKM. The CDR3 consists of 14 residues. The CDR3 nucleotides are TGTGCCAGCAGCACCCGATCAACTGGAGATACGCAGTATTTT. Its protein product is CASSTRSTGDTQYF.

The chain has TRBV14 and TRBJ2-2; 9 bases line up with TRBD2. Losses at the gene ends were 5 bases for V and 5 bases for J; bases not matched to a gene: 6. The germline gives CDR1 SGHDN, CDR2 FVKESK. This CDR3 comprises 15 residues. CDR3 in amino acids: CASSFSGRGTGELFF. The CDR3 DNA reads TGTGCCAGCAGCTTTAGCGGGAGAGGGACCGGGGAGCTGTTTTTT. The full variable domain, with the rest looked up from reference TRBV14 and TRBJ2-2, is EAGVTQFPSHSVIEKGQTVTLRCDPISGHDNLYWYRRVMGKEIKFLLHFVKESKQDESGMPNNRFLAERTGGTYSTLKVQPAELEDSGVYFCASSFSGRGTGELFFGEGSRLTVL.

The CDR3 sequence is CASSQDRGREGLKQYF. CDR3 sequence (DNA): TGTGCCAGCAGCCAAGATCGGGGGCGGGAGGGCCTGAAGCAGTACTTC. The chain uses TRBV3-1 (or the pseudogene TRBV3-2) and TRBJ2-7; 9 positions agree with TRBD2. Trimming at V came to 0 bases and at J to 8 bases, leaving 11 bases not matched to a gene. Germline CDR1 LGHDT, CDR2 YNNKEL (reference sequence). The CDR3 consists of 16 residues.

The chain recombines TRBV9 with TRBJ2-7; D gene ambiguous. With 0 bases removed from V and 4 bases from J, the gap between germline ends came to 8 bases. Germline loops: CDR1 SGDLS, CDR2 YYNGEE. This CDR3 is 13 amino acids long. The CDR3 is CASSVADGYEQYF. The CDR3 DNA follows: TGTGCCAGCAGCGTAGCTGACGGGTACGAGCAGTACTTC. The full variable domain, rest sourced from reference TRBV9 and TRBJ2-7, is DSGVTQTPKHLITATGQRVTLRCSPRSGDLSVYWYQQSLDQGLQFLIQYYNGEERAKGNILERFSAQQFPDLHSELNLSSLELGDSALYFCASSVADGYEQYFGPGTRLTVT.

The J gene is TRBJ2-2, the V gene TRBV5-1, with a weak D call TRBD1 (6 bases). Trimming stripped 2 bases from V and 6 bases from J, with 14 bases between. Germline CDR1 is SGHRS and CDR2 is YFSETQ. CDR3 length: 15 amino acids. CDR3 region: CASSFLQGGAGELFF. CDR3 sequence (DNA): TGCGCCAGCAGCTTTCTACAGGGTGGAGCCGGGGAGCTGTTTTTT.

This clone showed up just once. This chain connects TRBV10-3 to TRBJ1-1; TRBD1 aligns across 10 bases. The CDR3 consists of 13 residues. The V gene's germline CDR1 is ENHRY and CDR2 SYGVKD. V lost 5 bases to trimming and J lost 4 bases; unmatched junction nucleotides: 1. This CDR3 reads CAISWDRGTEAFF. DNA of the CDR3: TGTGCCATCAGTTGGGACAGGGGCACTGAAGCTTTCTTT.

The rearrangement links TRBV4-1 to TRBJ1-6; D might be TRBD1 (5 bases). The CDR3 totals 15 residues. Germline-derived CDR1 and CDR2 are MGHRA and YSYEKL. V lost 1 base, J lost 8 bases, and 12 bases lay in between. The CDR3 bases are TGCGCCAGCAGCCAAGGAATCCGGGGGGATTCACCCCTCCACTTT. As protein: CASSQGIRGDSPLHF.

J is TRBJ2-7 and V is TRBV5-8, with 12 nucleotides matching TRBD2. CDR1 and CDR2 (germline): SGHTS, YDEGEE. CDR3 length equals 17 residues. The J segment lost 4 bases and the V segment lost 0 bases, leaving 8 bases of the junction unmatched. The CDR3 loop reads CASSLVSSGRARYEQYF. The CDR3 DNA reads TGTGCCAGCAGCTTGGTGTCTAGCGGGAGGGCCAGGTACGAGCAGTACTTC.

The rearrangement joins TRBV12-3 or TRBV12-4 to TRBJ1-1, with 8 bases identical to TRBD1. V dropped 6 bases and J dropped 4; count of bases not matched to a gene: 4. The CDR3 loop spans 13 amino acids. In DNA, the CDR3 is TGTGCCAGCAGCCGGACAGGGTTCACTGAAGCTTTCTTT. Protein: CASSRTGFTEAFF.

This clone was found once. The rearrangement links TRBV7-5 to TRBJ1-1; the table gives TRBD1 as D, unverified against the DNA. TRBV7-5 is marked as a pseudogene. This CDR3 comprises 15 residues. This chain's CDR3 is CARSFPTGSSTEAFF. The CDR3 region has the DNA TGTGCCAGAAGCTTCCCGACAGGGAGTAGCACTGAAGCTTTCTTT.

The count of this clone is one. The chain is built from TRBV7-9 and TRBJ1-2; 9 bases align to TRBD1. Germline CDR1 reads SEHNR; CDR2 reads FQNEAQ (reference sequence). The CDR3 has 14 residues. The V gene end was trimmed by 5 bases and the J gene end by 14 bases; junction bases not matched to a gene: 15. The CDR3 loop reads CASSPARDRVKGTF. The CDR3 bases are TGTGCCAGCAGCCCAGCCCGGGACAGGGTAAAGGGTACCTTC.

This chain joins TRBV4-2 and TRBJ2-1; 13 nucleotides line up with TRBD2. The V gene's germline CDR1 is LGHNA and CDR2 YNFKEQ. The V gene end was trimmed by 3 bases and the J gene end by 9 bases; junction bases not matched to a gene: 5. The CDR3 runs to 15 residues. The CDR3 spells CASSHPGTSGIEQFF. CDR3 bases: TGTGCCAGCAGCCACCCCGGGACTAGCGGGATTGAGCAGTTCTTC.

The chain combines TRBV28 with TRBJ2-7; 11 bases align to TRBD2. The V gene end was trimmed by 2 bases and the J gene end by 0 bases; junction bases not matched to a gene: 0. Germline-derived CDR1 and CDR2 are MDHEN and SYDVKM. The CDR3 length is 15 residues. CDR3 in amino acids: CASSLLAGGSYEQYF. DNA for the CDR3: TGTGCCAGCAGTTTACTAGCGGGAGGCTCCTACGAGCAGTACTTC.

The chain employs TRBV5-1 and TRBJ1-4, with a tentative D call TRBD1 (5 bases). CDR3 length equals 17 residues. The V end was cut by 4 bases, the J end by 0 bases, with 16 bases between. Germline V CDR1 and CDR2: SGHRS, YFSETQ. CDR3 residues: CASSPSGDTTTNEKLFF. The DNA of the CDR3 is TGCGCCAGCAGCCCCTCGGGGGATACCACAACTAATGAAAAACTGTTTTTT.

This rearrangement joins TRBV25-1 to TRBJ1-6, with D unresolved. Germline CDR1 is MGHDK and CDR2 is SYGVNS. The CDR3 runs 13 residues. Trimming took 3 bases from V and 10 from J, leaving 10 bases between them. CDR3 protein: CASSEGFKSPLHF. The CDR3 coding sequence is TGTGCCAGCAGTGAGGGCTTTAAGTCACCCCTCCACTTT.

The chain recombines TRBV2 with TRBJ2-7; possible D gene TRBD1, 5 bases. Germline V gives CDR1 SNHLY, CDR2 FYNNEI. The CDR3 has 13 residues. Trimming cost V 6 bases and J 4 bases, with 13 bases left between them. CDR3 bases: TGTGCCAGCAGCTCCCAAGGGGCTTACGAGCAGTACTTC. Its protein product is CASSSQGAYEQYF.

V is TRBV5-4 and J is TRBJ2-3; possibly TRBD2 for D (6 bases). CDR1 is SGHNT, CDR2 YYREEE, per germline (reference sequence). The CDR3 spans 15 residues. V was pared by 4 bases and J by 0 bases, with 12 bases between. The CDR3 sequence: CASSPSGSSTDTQYF. Here the CDR3 DNA reads TGTGCCAGCAGCCCGAGCGGGTCTAGCACAGATACGCAGTATTTT.

The chain recombines TRBV19 with TRBJ1-2; D is perhaps TRBD1 (5 bases). CDR3 length equals 16 residues. Germline CDR1 and CDR2: LNHDA and SQIVND (reference sequence). V was trimmed by 7 bases and J by 2 bases, leaving 20 bases between them. Written as DNA, the CDR3 is TGTGCCAGTACCCCACCTGATGGGGGGTTAAACTATGGCTACACCTTC. This translates into CASTPPDGGLNYGYTF.

J is TRBJ2-3 and V is TRBV10-2; 13 bases fit TRBD2. The ends lost 10 bases at V and 4 bases at J; junction bases unmatched: 11. CDR3 size: 16 residues. The germline V gene has CDR1 WSHSY and CDR2 SAAADI. CDR3 nucleotides: TGCGCCACCCTGGGAGGAGGACTAGCGGGAGCAGATACGCAGTATTTT. Protein product: CATLGGGLAGADTQYF.

The rearrangement uses TRBV7-9 and TRBJ1-1; no clear D. The CDR3 consists of 15 residues. The ends were cut back, 5 bases at V and 2 bases at J, with 15 bases in the middle. The germline V gene encodes CDR1 SEHNR and CDR2 FQNEAQ (reference sequence). The CDR3 loop is CASSPFFDTNTEAFF. The CDR3 region has the DNA TGTGCCAGCAGCCCCTTTTTCGACACAAACACTGAAGCTTTCTTT.

This chain joins TRBV19 and TRBJ2-2; D is unclear. Germline V gene sequence: CDR1 LNHDA, CDR2 SQIVND (reference sequence). CDR3 size: 14 residues. The germline V and J ends were trimmed by 2 bases and 6 bases, with 10 bases remaining between them. CDR3: CASSIQVDAGELFF. DNA for the CDR3: TGTGCCAGTAGTATACAGGTAGATGCCGGGGAGCTGTTTTTT.

The chain uses TRBV5-1 and TRBJ2-5; TRBD2 matches at 13 bases. Trimming at V came to 4 bases and at J to 1 base, leaving 10 bases not matched to a gene. Germline V CDR1 and CDR2: SGHRS, YFSETQ. The CDR3 runs to 18 residues. CDR3 sequence: CASSRDIRTSGGQETQYF. The CDR3 DNA follows: TGCGCCAGCAGCCGGGACATACGGACTAGCGGGGGCCAAGAGACCCAGTACTTC.

The CDR3 DNA reads TGCGCCAGCAGCCAACCCCGTGTCGCTATGAACACTGAAGCTTTCTTT. It is translated as CASSQPRVAMNTEAFF. V and J are TRBV4-1 and TRBJ1-1; D is uncertain. Germline CDR1 reads MGHRA; CDR2 reads YSYEKL. V lost 2 bases, J lost 0 bases, and 13 bases lay in between. The CDR3 has 16 residues.